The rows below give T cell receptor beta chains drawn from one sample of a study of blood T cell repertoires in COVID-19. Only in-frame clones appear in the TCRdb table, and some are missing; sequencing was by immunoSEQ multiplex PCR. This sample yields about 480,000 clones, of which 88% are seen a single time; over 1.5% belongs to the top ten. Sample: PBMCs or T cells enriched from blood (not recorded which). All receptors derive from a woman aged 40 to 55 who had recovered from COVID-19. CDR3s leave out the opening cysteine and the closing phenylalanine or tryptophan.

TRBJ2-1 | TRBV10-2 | ASSSTSFHYNEQF
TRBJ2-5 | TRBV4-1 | ASSQVGTSVETQY
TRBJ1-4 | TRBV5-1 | ASSLEYPGVEKLF
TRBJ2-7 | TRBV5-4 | ASSLTTGYEQY
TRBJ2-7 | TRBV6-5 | ASSPRTVSYEQY
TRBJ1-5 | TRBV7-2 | ASSLLTGDQPQH
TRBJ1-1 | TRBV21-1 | ASSTPQTGNTEAF
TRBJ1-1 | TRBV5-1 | ASSLGQGMMNTEAF
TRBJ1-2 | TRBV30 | AWSPGYTGYT
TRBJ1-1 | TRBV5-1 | ASSLVPGLTNTEAF
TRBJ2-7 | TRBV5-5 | ASSSMPSGSQYEQY
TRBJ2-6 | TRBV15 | ATSLRDRLSGANVLT
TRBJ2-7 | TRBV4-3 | ASSLDAGTGEQY
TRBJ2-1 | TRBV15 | ATSRGLAGVLSYNEQF
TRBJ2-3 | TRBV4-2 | ASSQDVADTQY
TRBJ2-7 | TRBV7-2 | ASSPGPAVGIYEQY
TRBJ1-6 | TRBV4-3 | ASSQVPGSPLH
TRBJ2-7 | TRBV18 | ASSYTTGVEQY
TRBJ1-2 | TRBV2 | ASKVSAT
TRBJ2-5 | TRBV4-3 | ASSQEGGGPQTQY
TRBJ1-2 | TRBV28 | ASSLGQANYGYT
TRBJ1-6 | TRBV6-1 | ASSVFMLAGDGANSPLH
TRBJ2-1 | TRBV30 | AWTGEGRYNEQF
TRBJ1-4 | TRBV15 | ATSRQQGAGEKLF
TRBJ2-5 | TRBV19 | ASSITSGRPGETQY
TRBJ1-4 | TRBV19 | ASSPGTGVAEKLF